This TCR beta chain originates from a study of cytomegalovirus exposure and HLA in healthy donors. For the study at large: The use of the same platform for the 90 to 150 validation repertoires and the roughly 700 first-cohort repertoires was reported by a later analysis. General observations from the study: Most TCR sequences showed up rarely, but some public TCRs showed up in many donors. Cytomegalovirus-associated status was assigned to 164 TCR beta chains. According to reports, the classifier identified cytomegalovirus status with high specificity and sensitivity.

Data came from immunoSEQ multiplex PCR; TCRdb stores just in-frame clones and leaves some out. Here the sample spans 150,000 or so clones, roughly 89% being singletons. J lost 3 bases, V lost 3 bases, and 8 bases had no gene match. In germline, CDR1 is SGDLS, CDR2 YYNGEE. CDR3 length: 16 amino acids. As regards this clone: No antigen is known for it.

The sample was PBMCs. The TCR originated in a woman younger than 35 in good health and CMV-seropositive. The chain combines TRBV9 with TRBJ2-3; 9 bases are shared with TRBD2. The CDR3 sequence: CASSAKREDWTDTQYF. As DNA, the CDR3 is TGTGCCAGCAGCGCTAAGCGGGAGGATTGGACAGATACGCAGTATTTT.